Below, 30 T cell receptor beta chains from the same sample are listed, as sequenced in a study of CD8 T cells in Susac syndrome. A quantity of about 0.5 to 1 ug RNA underwent reverse transcription using random hexamers. TCRdb reprocessed the immunoSEQ multiplex PCR reads with MiXCR, giving one entry per CDR3 protein. The table lists 170,000 or so distinct CDR3 sequences, about 95% of them singletons, with approximately 0.099% in the top ten. The specimen was CD4+ T cells from PBMCs. The receptors shown here come from a human donor with Susac syndrome.

The chain couples TRBV2 to TRBJ2-7; D is possibly TRBD2 (5 bases). Trimming cost V 8 bases and J 3 bases, with 20 bases left between them. This CDR3 contains 15 residues. Germline V gene sequence: CDR1 SNHLY, CDR2 FYNNEI. CDR3 bases: TGTGCCAGCCAACCCACCGAGGGTCGGTACTACGAGCAGTACTTC. Its protein product is CASQPTEGRYYEQYF.

CDR3 protein: CSVGQGSYTEAFF. As DNA, the CDR3 is TGCAGCGTTGGACAGGGGAGCTACACTGAAGCTTTCTTT. This chain links TRBV29-1 with TRBJ1-1; 8 positions match TRBD1. The ends lost 4 bases at V and 3 bases at J; junction bases unmatched: 4. This CDR3 spans 13 amino acids. Looked up from germline, CDR1 is SQVTM and CDR2 is ANQGSEA.

This clonotype was observed a single time. The chain employs TRBV6-4 and TRBJ2-7, with TRBD2 matching 9 bases. The V and J ends lost 6 bases and 2 bases, in that order; junction bases with no gene match: 5. The CDR3 consists of 14 residues. Germline V gene sequence: CDR1 MRHNA, CDR2 SNTAGT. The CDR3 region has the DNA TGTGCCAGCAGCCAACTAGCGGGCCCCTACGAGCAGTACTTC. This translates into CASSQLAGPYEQYF.

The rearrangement links TRBV28 to TRBJ2-1; 7 nucleotides line up with TRBD2. Germline V gives CDR1 MDHEN, CDR2 SYDVKM. This CDR3 spans 15 amino acids. Germline trimming cut 3 bases from V and 3 bases from J; bases unmatched to any gene: 5. The CDR3 DNA reads as TGTGCCAGCAGTTTTTCAGGCGGGGGCTACAATGAGCAGTTCTTC. As protein: CASSFSGGGYNEQFF.

V is TRBV5-1 and J is TRBJ2-7; TRBD1 agrees at 9 bases. The length of the CDR3 is 14 residues. After removal of 0 bases from V and 3 bases from J, the junction contained 1 base not matched to a gene. Per the germline V gene, CDR1 is SGHRS and CDR2 is YFSETQ. Here the CDR3 DNA reads TGCGCCAGCAGCTTGGGGGACAGGGACTACGAGCAGTACTTC. Translation gives CASSLGDRDYEQYF.

The J gene is TRBJ2-3, the V gene TRBV6-2 or TRBV6-3; possibly TRBD2 for D (7 bases). This CDR3 spans 14 amino acids. Germline lookup yields CDR1 MNHEY and CDR2 SVGEGT. The ends were cut back, 10 bases at V and 3 bases at J, with 17 bases in the middle. The chain's CDR3 is CAIGPEGGTDTQYF. The DNA of the CDR3 is TGTGCCATCGGGCCGGAGGGGGGGACAGATACGCAGTATTTT.

The rearrangement joins TRBV6-6 to TRBJ2-5; weak D call: TRBD2 (6 bases). CDR1 MNHNY and CDR2 SVGAGI come from the germline V gene (reference sequence). CDR3 length: 13 residues. Deletions cut 6 bases from V and 1 base from J, with 9 bases between. The CDR3, as DNA: TGTGCCAGCAGGGGGACTTCCCAAGAGACCCAGTACTTC. Translating it yields CASRGTSQETQYF.

The gene calls are TRBV27 and TRBJ1-1, with D unresolved. Trimming took off 4 bases at V and 10 bases at J, with 13 bases between the two ends. The CDR3 has 12 amino acids. CDR1 is MNHEY, CDR2 SMNVEV, per germline (reference sequence). The CDR3 region has the DNA TGTGCCAGCAGTTCCCTAACCGAGAGAGCTTTCTTT. Its protein product is CASSSLTERAFF.

This chain joins TRBV2 and TRBJ2-7, with 11 bases aligning to TRBD2. CDR3 length equals 16 residues. Unmatched junction bases numbered 8, after V lost 7 bases and J lost 0 bases. Per germline, CDR1 SNHLY and CDR2 FYNNEI. The CDR3 region has the DNA TGTGCCAGCACCACAAGGGGGACTAGCGGCTCCTACGAGCAGTACTTC. It yields the protein CASTTRGTSGSYEQYF.

DNA of the CDR3: TGCAGTATGCTCCCGGGACTAGCATTAGGCAATGAGCAGTTCTTC. Amino acid sequence: CSMLPGLALGNEQFF. The rearrangement uses TRBV20-1 and TRBJ2-1; TRBD2 matches 9 bases. Per germline, CDR1 DFQATT and CDR2 SNEGSKA (reference sequence). CDR3 size: 15 residues. The junction had 14 bases not matched to a gene; V was cut back by 8 bases and J by 6 bases.

The chain combines TRBV20-1 with TRBJ2-7, with a weak D call TRBD1 (6 bases). This CDR3 is 14 amino acids long. Germline CDR1 DFQATT, CDR2 SNEGSKA (reference sequence). Trimming stripped 2 bases from V and 3 bases from J, with 14 bases between. Written as DNA, the CDR3 is TGCAGTGCTAGACCAGGACAGTTTTTCTACGAGCAGTACTTC. This codes for CSARPGQFFYEQYF.

V is TRBV12-3 or TRBV12-4 and J is TRBJ2-7; 7 nucleotides match TRBD1. CDR3 length: 14 amino acids. Trimming took 3 bases from V and 2 from J; bases not matched to a gene: 4. The CDR3 sequence: CASSFRTGPYEQYF. The DNA of the CDR3 is TGTGCCAGCAGTTTTAGGACAGGTCCCTACGAGCAGTACTTC.

The chain uses TRBV20-1 and TRBJ1-1; tentative D call: TRBD1 (5 bases). CDR3 size: 10 residues. Germline loops: CDR1 DFQATT, CDR2 SNEGSKA (reference sequence). Trimming cost V 5 bases and J 9 bases, with 10 bases left between them. The CDR3 loop reads CSAQGLQAFF. CDR3 sequence (DNA): TGCAGTGCTCAGGGACTGCAAGCTTTCTTT.

The chain couples TRBV12-5 to TRBJ2-5; D call uncertain. Looked up from germline, CDR1 is LGHNT and CDR2 is FRNRAP. The germline V and J ends were trimmed by 5 bases and 6 bases, with 7 bases remaining between them. This CDR3 spans 11 amino acids. CDR3 nucleotides: TGTGCTAGTGGTACGCCAAAGACCCAGTACTTC. Amino acids: CASGTPKTQYF.

The gene calls are TRBV13 and TRBJ1-2; the D gene is possibly TRBD1 (5 bases). Per the germline V gene, CDR1 is PRHDT and CDR2 is FYEKMQ (reference sequence). The CDR3 has 13 residues. The V and J ends lost 5 bases and 6 bases respectively, with 13 bases between them. CDR3 in amino acids: CASSLGGIDGYTF. The CDR3 DNA is TGTGCCAGCAGCCTCGGGGGGATCGATGGCTACACCTTC.

The chain is built from TRBV3-1 and TRBJ2-6; D gene unclear. This CDR3 is 15 amino acids long. Germline CDR1 reads LGHDT; CDR2 reads YNNKEL (reference sequence). Trimming took 7 bases from V and 4 from J, leaving 14 bases between them. The chain's CDR3 is CASNTLNVGANVLTF. CDR3 DNA sequence: TGTGCCAGCAACACCCTGAATGTGGGGGCCAACGTCCTGACTTTC.

The rearrangement uses TRBV6-5 and TRBJ1-3; D is unclear. V lost 7 bases and J lost 8, with 15 bases in between. CDR3 size: 13 residues. The germline V gene encodes CDR1 MNHEY and CDR2 SVGAGI. In nucleotides, the CDR3 is TGTGCCAGCACCCCGGTCCGTGGGGACACCATATATTTT. Its translation: CASTPVRGDTIYF.

V gene TRBV5-1 combines with J gene TRBJ2-3; D not resolved. The CDR3 is 16 amino acids. Trimming pared 0 bases from V and 1 base from J, leaving 12 bases between. CDR1 is SGHRS, CDR2 YFSETQ, per germline. CDR3 DNA: TGCGCCAGCAGCTTGGATGGATCCCAAGGCACAGATACGCAGTATTTT. This encodes CASSLDGSQGTDTQYF.

This chain connects TRBV7-8 to TRBJ2-1, with TRBD1 matching over 8 bases. This CDR3 has 15 amino acids. J gave up 6 bases and V 5 bases, and 9 bases lay outside the gene matches. Germline CDR1 SGHVS, CDR2 FQNEAQ. The CDR3 DNA reads as TGTGCCAGCAGCCCCCGGGACAGGCAACCCAATGAGCAGTTCTTC. Its protein is CASSPRDRQPNEQFF.

The chain has TRBV12-3 or TRBV12-4 and TRBJ2-5; D perhaps matches TRBD2 (6 bases). The CDR3 consists of 15 residues. Trimming pared 10 bases from V and 1 base from J, leaving 19 bases between. In nucleotides, the CDR3 is TGTGCCACAGGGAGAGTGGCGGGGTTCCAAGAGACCCAGTACTTC. The encoded protein is CATGRVAGFQETQYF.

The chain recombines TRBV18 with TRBJ2-3, with a tentative D call TRBD2 (5 bases). Germline assignment: CDR1 KGHSH and CDR2 LQKENI. With 5 bases removed from V and 0 bases from J, the gap between germline ends came to 15 bases. The length of the CDR3 is 16 residues. The CDR3 loop reads CASSSLLVPSTDTQYF. The CDR3 DNA reads as TGTGCCAGCTCATCATTACTAGTGCCTAGCACAGATACGCAGTATTTT.

This clonotype was counted a few times. The chain joins TRBV10-3 to TRBJ2-7, with unresolved D. V lost 0 bases and J lost 0, with 0 bases in between. The CDR3 covers 12 residues. Germline CDR1 is ENHRY and CDR2 is SYGVKD. The CDR3 sequence: CAISESSYEQYF. CDR3 sequence (DNA): TGTGCCATCAGTGAGTCCTCCTACGAGCAGTACTTC.

The V and J genes are TRBV7-2 and TRBJ1-2; no clear D. The CDR3 length is 14 residues. CDR1 is SGHTA and CDR2 is FQGNSA in the germline V gene. Trimming left V 5 bases short and J 4 bases short, with 14 bases between. The CDR3 loop reads CASSQNGNVYGYTF. The CDR3 DNA is TGTGCCAGCAGCCAAAATGGGAACGTCTATGGCTACACCTTC.

The CDR3 protein is CASKLAGGQETQYF. The CDR3, as DNA: TGTGCCAGCAAACTAGCGGGGGGGCAGGAGACCCAGTACTTC. V is TRBV7-2 and J is TRBJ2-5; 13 bases agree with TRBD2. The germline CDR1 and CDR2 sequences are SGHTA and FQGNSA. V lost 7 bases and J lost 5; bases outside the gene matches: 4. This CDR3 is built from 14 residues.

J is TRBJ1-4 and V is TRBV30, with D perhaps TRBD1 (5 bases). The CDR3 runs to 13 residues. The V gene lost 7 bases and the J gene lost 7 bases, with 16 bases spanning the gap. Germline loops: CDR1 GTSNPN, CDR2 SVGIG (reference sequence). The CDR3 loop reads CAYSGTLGEKLFF. The CDR3 bases are TGTGCCTACTCAGGGACTCTAGGTGAAAAACTGTTTTTT.

The rearrangement uses TRBV6-1 and TRBJ1-3; the match to TRBD1 covers 9 bases. The germline V gene has CDR1 MNHNS and CDR2 SASEGT. V shed 8 bases and J 5 bases; nucleotides not matched to a gene: 10. CDR3 length: 15 residues. The CDR3 region is CASLRTGEIRNTIYF. CDR3 in DNA: TGTGCCAGCCTCCGGACAGGGGAGATACGAAACACCATATATTTT.

The V call is TRBV11-2, the J call TRBJ1-1, with TRBD1 as a possible D gene (5 bases). Germline assignment: CDR1 SGHAT and CDR2 FQNNGV. The CDR3 is 12 residues long. Trimming left V 1 base short and J 7 bases short, with 7 bases between. The CDR3 nucleotides are TGTGCCAGCAGCTTAGGAGGGGATGAAGCTTTCTTT. As protein: CASSLGGDEAFF.

This chain connects TRBV4-2 to TRBJ2-7; 7 nucleotides match TRBD1. Germline CDR1 and CDR2: LGHNA and YNFKEQ. V lost 1 base, J lost 3 bases, and 6 bases stayed unmatched. The CDR3 runs 15 residues. This CDR3 reads CASSQGQGQNYEQYF. CDR3 nucleotide sequence: TGTGCCAGCAGCCAAGGACAGGGCCAGAACTACGAGCAGTACTTC.

The chain joins TRBV6-1 to TRBJ2-1; TRBD2 matches at 9 bases. The CDR3 spans 19 residues. CDR1 is MNHNS, CDR2 SASEGT, per germline. With 6 bases clipped from V and 4 bases from J, the junction kept 19 bases outside the gene matches. As DNA, the CDR3 is TGTGCCAGCAGCCCCGACGCCGGGACTAGCATTCTTCTTTACAATGAGCAGTTCTTC. Translated: CASSPDAGTSILLYNEQFF.

J is TRBJ2-3 and V is TRBV2; D call uncertain. The CDR3 extends over 13 amino acids. Germline V gene data show CDR1 as SNHLY and CDR2 as FYNNEI. V dropped 7 bases and J dropped 1 base, with 9 bases sitting between them. CDR3 nucleotide sequence: TGTGCCAGCATAGGCGCTCGCACAGATACGCAGTATTTT. Encoded protein: CASIGARTDTQYF. The full variable domain, completed using reference TRBV2 and TRBJ2-3, is EPEVTQTPSHQVTQMGQEVILRCVPISNHLYFYWYRQILGQKVEFLVSFYNNEISEKSEIFDDQFSVERPDGSNFTLKIRSTKLEDSAMYFCASIGARTDTQYFGPGTRLTVL.